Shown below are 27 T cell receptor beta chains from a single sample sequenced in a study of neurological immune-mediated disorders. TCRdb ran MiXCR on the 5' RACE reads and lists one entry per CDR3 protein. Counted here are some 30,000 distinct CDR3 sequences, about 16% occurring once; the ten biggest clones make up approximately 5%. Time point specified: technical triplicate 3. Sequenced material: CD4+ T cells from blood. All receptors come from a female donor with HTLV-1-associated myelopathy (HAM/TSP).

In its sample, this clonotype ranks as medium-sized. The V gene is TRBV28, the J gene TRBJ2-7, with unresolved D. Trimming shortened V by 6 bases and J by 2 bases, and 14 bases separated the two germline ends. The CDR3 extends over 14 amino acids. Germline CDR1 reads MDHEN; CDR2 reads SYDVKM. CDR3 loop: CASSPTDIAYEQYF. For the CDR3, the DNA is TGTGCCAGCAGCCCAACCGACATAGCCTACGAGCAGTACTTC. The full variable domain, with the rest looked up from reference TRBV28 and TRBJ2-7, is DVKVTQSSRYLVKRTGEKVFLECVQDMDHENMFWYRQDPGLGLRLIYFSYDVKMKEKGDIPEGYSVSREKKERFSLILESASTNQTSMYLCASSPTDIAYEQYFGPGTRLTVT.

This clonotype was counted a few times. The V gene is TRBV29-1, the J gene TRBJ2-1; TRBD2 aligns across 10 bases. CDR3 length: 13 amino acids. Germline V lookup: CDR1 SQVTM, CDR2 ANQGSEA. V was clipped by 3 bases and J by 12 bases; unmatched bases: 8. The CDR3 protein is CSVDLAGADTQFF. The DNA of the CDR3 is TGCAGCGTTGATCTAGCGGGAGCCGATACGCAGTTCTTC.

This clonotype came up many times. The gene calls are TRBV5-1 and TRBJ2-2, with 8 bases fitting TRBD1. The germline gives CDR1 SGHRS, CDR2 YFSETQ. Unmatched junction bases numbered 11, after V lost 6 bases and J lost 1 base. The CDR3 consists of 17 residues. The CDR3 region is CASTSNPGTGNTGELFF. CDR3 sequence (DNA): TGCGCCAGCACCTCTAATCCCGGGACAGGGAACACCGGGGAGCTGTTTTTT.

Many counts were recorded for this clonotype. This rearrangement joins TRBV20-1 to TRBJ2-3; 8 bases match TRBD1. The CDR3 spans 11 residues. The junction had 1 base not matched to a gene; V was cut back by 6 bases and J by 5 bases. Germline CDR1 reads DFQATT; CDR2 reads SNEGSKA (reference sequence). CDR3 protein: CSARGLDTQYF. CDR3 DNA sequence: TGCAGTGCCAGGGGGCTAGATACGCAGTATTTT.

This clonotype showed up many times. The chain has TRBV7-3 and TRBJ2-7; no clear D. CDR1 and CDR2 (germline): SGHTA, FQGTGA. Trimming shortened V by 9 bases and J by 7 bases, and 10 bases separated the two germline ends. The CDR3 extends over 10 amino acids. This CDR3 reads CASSFGEQYF. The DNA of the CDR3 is TGTGCCAGTTCCTTTGGGGAGCAGTACTTC.

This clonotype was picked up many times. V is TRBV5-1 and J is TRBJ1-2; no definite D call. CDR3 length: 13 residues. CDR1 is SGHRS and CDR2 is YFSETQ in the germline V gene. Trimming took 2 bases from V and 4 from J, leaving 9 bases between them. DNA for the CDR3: TGCGCCAGCAGCTTAGCCCGGAGCTATGGCTACACCTTC. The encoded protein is CASSLARSYGYTF. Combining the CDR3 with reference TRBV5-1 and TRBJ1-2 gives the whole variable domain KAGVTQTPRYLIKTRGQQVTLSCSPISGHRSVSWYQQTPGQGLQFLFEYFSETQRNKGNFPGRFSGRQFSNSRSEMNVSTLELGDSALYLCASSLARSYGYTFGSGTRLTVV.

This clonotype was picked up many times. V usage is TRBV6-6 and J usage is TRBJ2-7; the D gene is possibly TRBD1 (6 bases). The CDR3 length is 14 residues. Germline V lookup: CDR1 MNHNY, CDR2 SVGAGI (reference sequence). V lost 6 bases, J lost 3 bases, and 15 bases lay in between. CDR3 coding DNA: TGTGCCAGCAGGATAACAAGGACAGACTACGAGCAGTACTTC. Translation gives CASRITRTDYEQYF.

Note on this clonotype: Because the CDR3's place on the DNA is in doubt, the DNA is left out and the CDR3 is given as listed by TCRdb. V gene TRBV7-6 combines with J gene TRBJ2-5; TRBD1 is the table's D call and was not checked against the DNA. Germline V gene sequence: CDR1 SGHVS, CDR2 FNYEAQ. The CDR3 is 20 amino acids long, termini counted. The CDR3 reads CASSFYICSARDREQETQYF.

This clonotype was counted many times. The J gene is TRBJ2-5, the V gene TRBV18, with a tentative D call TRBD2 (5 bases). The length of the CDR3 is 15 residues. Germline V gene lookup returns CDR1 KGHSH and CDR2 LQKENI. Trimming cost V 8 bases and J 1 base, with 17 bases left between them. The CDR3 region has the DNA TGTGCCAGCCTAACCCTCTCGGGGATCCAAGAGACCCAGTACTTC. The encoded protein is CASLTLSGIQETQYF.

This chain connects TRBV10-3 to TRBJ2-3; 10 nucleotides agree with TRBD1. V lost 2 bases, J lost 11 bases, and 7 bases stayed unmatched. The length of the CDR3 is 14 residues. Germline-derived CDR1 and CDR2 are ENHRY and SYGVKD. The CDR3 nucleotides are TGTGCCATCAGTGAGGGACAGGGGGACTACGAGCAGTATTTT. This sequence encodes CAISEGQGDYEQYF.

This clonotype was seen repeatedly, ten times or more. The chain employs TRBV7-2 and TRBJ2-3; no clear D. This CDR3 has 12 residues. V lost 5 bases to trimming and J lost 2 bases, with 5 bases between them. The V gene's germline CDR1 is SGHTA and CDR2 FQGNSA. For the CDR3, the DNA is TGTGCCAGCAGCCCAAACACAGATACGCAGTATTTT. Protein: CASSPNTDTQYF.

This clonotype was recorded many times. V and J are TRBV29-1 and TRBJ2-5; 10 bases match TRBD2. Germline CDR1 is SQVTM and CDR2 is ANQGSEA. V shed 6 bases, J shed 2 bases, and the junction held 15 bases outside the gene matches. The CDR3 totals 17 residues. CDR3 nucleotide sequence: TGCAGCGTGGCGGGAGCTAGCGGGAGACCCATTCAAGAGACCCAGTACTTC. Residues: CSVAGASGRPIQETQYF.

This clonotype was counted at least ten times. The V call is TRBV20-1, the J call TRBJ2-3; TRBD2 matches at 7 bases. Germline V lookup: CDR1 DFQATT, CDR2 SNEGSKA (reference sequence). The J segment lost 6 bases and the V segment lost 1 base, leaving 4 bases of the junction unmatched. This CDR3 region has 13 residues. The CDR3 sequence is CSARGAGGDTQYF. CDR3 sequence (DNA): TGCAGTGCTAGAGGGGCCGGGGGGGATACGCAGTATTTT.

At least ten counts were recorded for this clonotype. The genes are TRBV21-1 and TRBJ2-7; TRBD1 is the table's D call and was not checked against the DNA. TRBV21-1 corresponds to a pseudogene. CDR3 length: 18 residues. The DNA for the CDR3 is TGTGCCAGCAGCAGAGACCTACACCCCGGGACAGAATCCCACGAGCAGTACTTC. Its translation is CASSRDLHPGTESHEQYF.

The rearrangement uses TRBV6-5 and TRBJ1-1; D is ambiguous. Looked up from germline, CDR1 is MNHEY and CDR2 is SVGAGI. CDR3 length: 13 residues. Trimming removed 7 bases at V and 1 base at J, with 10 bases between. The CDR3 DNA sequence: TGTGCCAGCACCCAGGTAGGGAACACTGAAGCTTTCTTT. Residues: CASTQVGNTEAFF.

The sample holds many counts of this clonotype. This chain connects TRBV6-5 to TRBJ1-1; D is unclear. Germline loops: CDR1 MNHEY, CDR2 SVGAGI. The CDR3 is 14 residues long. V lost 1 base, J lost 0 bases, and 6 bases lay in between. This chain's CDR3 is CASSYWQLNTEAFF. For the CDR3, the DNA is TGTGCCAGCAGTTACTGGCAGCTGAACACTGAAGCTTTCTTT.

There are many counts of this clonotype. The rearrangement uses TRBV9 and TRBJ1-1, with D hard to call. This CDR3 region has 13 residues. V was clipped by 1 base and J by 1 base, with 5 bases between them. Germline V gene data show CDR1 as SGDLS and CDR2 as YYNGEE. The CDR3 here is CASSVSPNTEAFF. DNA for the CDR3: TGTGCCAGCAGCGTATCCCCGAACACTGAAGCTTTCTTT.

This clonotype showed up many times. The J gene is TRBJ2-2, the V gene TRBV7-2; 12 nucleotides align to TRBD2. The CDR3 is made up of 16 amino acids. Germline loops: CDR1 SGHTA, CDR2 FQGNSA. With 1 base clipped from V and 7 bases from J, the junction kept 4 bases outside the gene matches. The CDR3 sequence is CASSLVAGLAGGELFF. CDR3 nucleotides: TGTGCCAGCAGCTTAGTAGCGGGACTAGCGGGCGGGGAGCTGTTTTTT. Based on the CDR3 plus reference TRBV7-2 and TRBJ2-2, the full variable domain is GAGVSQSPSNKVTEKGKDVELRCDPISGHTALYWYRQSLGQGLEFLIYFQGNSAPDKSGLPSDRFSAERTGGSVSTLTIQRTQQEDSAVYLCASSLVAGLAGGELFFGEGSRLTVL.

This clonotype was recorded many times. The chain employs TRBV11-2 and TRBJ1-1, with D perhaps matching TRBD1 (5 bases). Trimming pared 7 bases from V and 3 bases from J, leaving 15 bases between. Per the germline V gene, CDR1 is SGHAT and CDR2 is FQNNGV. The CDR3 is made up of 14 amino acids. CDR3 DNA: TGTGCCAGCAACTCGATCCCAGGGTACACTGAAGCTTTCTTT. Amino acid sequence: CASNSIPGYTEAFF.

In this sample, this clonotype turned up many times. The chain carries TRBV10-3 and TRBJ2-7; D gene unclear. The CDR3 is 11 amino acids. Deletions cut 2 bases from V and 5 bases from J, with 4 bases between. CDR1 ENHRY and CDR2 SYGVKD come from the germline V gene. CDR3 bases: TGTGCCATCAGTGAGGACGACGAGCAGTACTTC. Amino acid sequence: CAISEDDEQYF.

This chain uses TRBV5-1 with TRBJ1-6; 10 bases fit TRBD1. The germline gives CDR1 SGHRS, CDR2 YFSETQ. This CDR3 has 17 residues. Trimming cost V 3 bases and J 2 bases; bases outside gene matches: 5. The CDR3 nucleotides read TGCGCCAGCAGCTCCACTGGGACAGGGGCCTATAATTCACCCCTCCACTTT. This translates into CASSSTGTGAYNSPLHF.

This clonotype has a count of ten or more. The CDR3 is CSARDLSGGHTGELFF. The CDR3 nucleotides are TGCAGTGCTAGAGATCTAAGCGGGGGGCACACCGGGGAGCTGTTTTTT. The V and J genes are TRBV20-1 and TRBJ2-2; 9 positions agree with TRBD2. The CDR3 loop spans 16 amino acids. The J segment lost 3 bases and the V segment lost 0 bases, leaving 5 bases of the junction unmatched. Germline V gene data show CDR1 as DFQATT and CDR2 as SNEGSKA (reference sequence).

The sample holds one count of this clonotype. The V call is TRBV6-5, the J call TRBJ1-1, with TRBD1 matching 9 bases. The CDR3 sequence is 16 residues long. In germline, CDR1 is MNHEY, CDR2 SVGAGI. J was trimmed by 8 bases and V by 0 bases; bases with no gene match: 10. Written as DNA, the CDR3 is TGTGCCAGCAGTTACTCGAGACAGGGGGGACTATGGGAAGCTTTCTTT. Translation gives CASSYSRQGGLWEAFF.

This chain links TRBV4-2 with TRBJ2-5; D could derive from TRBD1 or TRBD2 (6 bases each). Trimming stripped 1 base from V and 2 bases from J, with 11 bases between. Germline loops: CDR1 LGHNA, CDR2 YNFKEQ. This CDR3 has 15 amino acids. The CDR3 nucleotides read TGTGCCAGCAGCCAAGCCCGAGGGGGGCAAGAGACCCAGTACTTC. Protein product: CASSQARGGQETQYF.

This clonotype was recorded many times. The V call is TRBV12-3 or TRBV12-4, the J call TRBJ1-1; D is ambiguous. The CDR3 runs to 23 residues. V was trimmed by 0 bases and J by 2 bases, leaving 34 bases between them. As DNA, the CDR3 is TGTGCCAGCAGTTTAGCGTCATTTACATTCGAGCCGGGCCCACCACGAAGCAACACTGAAGCTTTCTTT. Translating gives CASSLASFTFEPGPPRSNTEAFF.

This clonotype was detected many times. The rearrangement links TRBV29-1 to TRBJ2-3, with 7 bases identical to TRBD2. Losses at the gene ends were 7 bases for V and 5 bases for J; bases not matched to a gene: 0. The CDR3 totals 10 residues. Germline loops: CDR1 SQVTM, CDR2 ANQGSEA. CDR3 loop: CSAGGDTQYF. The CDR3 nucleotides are TGCAGCGCGGGGGGAGATACGCAGTATTTT.

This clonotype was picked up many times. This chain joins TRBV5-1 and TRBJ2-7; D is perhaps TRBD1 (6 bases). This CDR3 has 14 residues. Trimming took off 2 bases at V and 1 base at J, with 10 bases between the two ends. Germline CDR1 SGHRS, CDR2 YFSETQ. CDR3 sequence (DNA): TGCGCCAGCAGCTTCGGCAGGGGATCCTACGAGCAGTACTTC. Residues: CASSFGRGSYEQYF.